This TCR beta chain emerged from a study of CD8 T cells in ankylosing spondylitis. Study outcomes and limitations: As for the disease-linked clones, they showed a CD8+ phenotype and occurred at relatively low frequencies in peripheral blood. Significantly higher representation of disease-linked clones was reported for matched ankylosing spondylitis synovial fluid. Typical of ankylosing spondylitis blood, it appeared, was a TCR beta motif of eight highly homologous variants.

Quantitative 5'-RACE was performed with molecular barcodes, and it yielded the TCR beta libraries. TCRdb called the 5' RACE reads again in MiXCR, with one record for every CDR3 protein. This sample has 650,000 to 800,000 distinct CDR3 sequences, with over 15% found just once. Germline lookup yields CDR1 LGHNA and CDR2 YSLEER. Between the trimmed V and J ends, which lost 3 bases and 4 bases, there was a span of 13 bases. The CDR3 is 15 amino acids. Points on this clonotype: Its antigen is not known.

The specimen was blood, either unsorted or a sorted T cell fraction (not recorded which). The source is a male donor with ankylosing spondylitis. The chain uses TRBV4-3 and TRBJ1-3, with D possibly being TRBD1 (6 bases). Here the CDR3 reads CASSHGTGTGNTIYF. The CDR3 region has the DNA TGCGCCAGCAGCCACGGTACCGGGACAGGAAACACCATATATTTT.